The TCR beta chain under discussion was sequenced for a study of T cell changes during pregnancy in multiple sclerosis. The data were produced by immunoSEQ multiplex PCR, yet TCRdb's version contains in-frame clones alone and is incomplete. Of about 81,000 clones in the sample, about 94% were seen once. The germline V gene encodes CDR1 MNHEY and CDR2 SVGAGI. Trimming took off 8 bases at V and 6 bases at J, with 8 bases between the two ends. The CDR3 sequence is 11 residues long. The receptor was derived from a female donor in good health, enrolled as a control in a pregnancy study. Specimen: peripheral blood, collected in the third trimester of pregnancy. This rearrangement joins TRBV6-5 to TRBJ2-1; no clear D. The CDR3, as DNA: TGTGCCAGCTTCAGAGGCAATGAGCAGTTCTTC. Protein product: CASFRGNEQFF.